Shown below are 10 T cell receptor beta chains from a single sample sequenced in a study of graft-versus-host responses after intestinal transplantation. Generated by immunoSEQ multiplex PCR, the TCRdb table keeps only in-frame clones and is missing some. The sample lists 110,000 to 150,000 clones; 92% were seen once. These receptors have no known antigen. Sequenced here: unstimulated CD4+ T cells sorted from spleen or lymph node cells, sampled before intestinal transplant. Every receptor here comes from a human donor who received an intestinal transplant.

This chain uses TRBV12-5 with TRBJ2-7, with 10 positions matching TRBD2. The V gene end was trimmed by 1 base and the J gene end by 6 bases; junction bases not matched to a gene: 0. The germline CDR1 and CDR2 sequences are LGHNT and FRNRAP. The CDR3 totals 13 residues. The CDR3 here is CASGLASGSEQYF. DNA for the CDR3: TGTGCTAGTGGTTTGGCTAGCGGGAGCGAGCAGTACTTC.

The J gene is TRBJ1-3, the V gene TRBV6-5; D might be TRBD1 (5 bases). The V end was cut by 0 bases, the J end by 0 bases, with 6 bases between. Germline-derived CDR1 and CDR2 are MNHEY and SVGAGI. The CDR3 spans 15 residues. DNA for the CDR3: TGTGCCAGCAGTTACTCGACAGACTCTGGAAACACCATATATTTT. It specifies CASSYSTDSGNTIYF.

The CDR3 DNA follows: TGTGCCAACGGTGAGGGGCGAAGCAATCAGCCCCAGCATTTT. Encoded protein: CANGEGRSNQPQHF. This sequence joins TRBV6-1 and TRBJ1-5, with D perhaps TRBD1 (5 bases). The germline gives CDR1 MNHNS, CDR2 SASEGT. The CDR3 sequence is 14 residues long. V shed 10 bases and J shed 1 base, with 14 bases lying between them.

The J gene is TRBJ2-1, the V gene TRBV7-3; 7 positions match TRBD2. V dropped 0 bases and J dropped 0; count of bases not matched to a gene: 2. The germline gives CDR1 SGHTA, CDR2 FQGTGA. The CDR3 has 16 amino acids. The CDR3 DNA sequence: TGTGCCAGCAGCTTAACTGGCGGGAGCTCCTACAATGAGCAGTTCTTC. Protein product: CASSLTGGSSYNEQFF.

The chain uses TRBV27 and TRBJ1-2, with a tentative D call TRBD1 (6 bases). The CDR3 spans 15 residues. The germline V gene has CDR1 MNHEY and CDR2 SMNVEV (reference sequence). The V end lost 0 bases, the J end lost 3 bases, and 11 bases lay between the germline ends. In nucleotides, the CDR3 is TGTGCCAGCAGTTTATCGCACAGGGTACACTATGGCTACACCTTC. This translates into CASSLSHRVHYGYTF.

J is TRBJ2-1 and V is TRBV9, with 7 positions matching TRBD1. Germline V gene lookup returns CDR1 SGDLS and CDR2 YYNGEE. The CDR3 extends over 16 amino acids. Trimming took 6 bases from V and 2 from J; bases not matched to a gene: 11. The CDR3 DNA follows: TGTGCCAGCACCATAGGGGGAACAGGGGCCTACAATGAGCAGTTCTTC. It is translated as CASTIGGTGAYNEQFF. The entire variable domain, with the rest obtained from reference TRBV9 and TRBJ2-1, is as follows: DSGVTQTPKHLITATGQRVTLRCSPRSGDLSVYWYQQSLDQGLQFLIQYYNGEERAKGNILERFSAQQFPDLHSELNLSSLELGDSALYFCASTIGGTGAYNEQFFGPGTRLTVL.

The rearrangement uses TRBV4-1 and TRBJ2-7; 9 nucleotides match TRBD2. Looked up from germline, CDR1 is MGHRA and CDR2 is YSYEKL. The CDR3 runs to 15 residues. V was clipped by 1 base and J by 2 bases; unmatched bases: 3. The CDR3 coding sequence is TGCGCCAGCAGCCAAGTCCTAGCGGGAACCTACGAGCAGTACTTC. The encoded protein is CASSQVLAGTYEQYF.

The chain employs TRBV27 and TRBJ2-1; weak D call: TRBD1 (6 bases). The V end was cut by 0 bases, the J end by 6 bases, with 18 bases between. The germline CDR1 and CDR2 sequences are MNHEY and SMNVEV (reference sequence). The CDR3 is made up of 17 amino acids. The CDR3 region is CASSLSLPGQYVNEQFF. CDR3 nucleotides: TGTGCCAGCAGTTTATCCCTCCCGGGACAATACGTCAATGAGCAGTTCTTC.

Points on this clone: This specimen includes other DNA sequences encoding the same CDR3. V usage is TRBV30 and J usage is TRBJ2-7; D gene ambiguous. CDR3 size: 11 residues. The V end was cut by 2 bases, the J end by 2 bases, with 4 bases between. Per germline, CDR1 GTSNPN and CDR2 SVGIG (reference sequence). As DNA, the CDR3 is TGTGCCTGGAGTCGGGCCTACGAGCAGTACTTC. Translation gives CAWSRAYEQYF.

The chain recombines TRBV29-1 with TRBJ2-5, with 9 bases aligning to TRBD2. In germline, CDR1 is SQVTM, CDR2 ANQGSEA. CDR3 length: 14 residues. V gave up 3 bases and J gave up 5 bases; unmatched junction bases: 7. CDR3 DNA: TGCAGCGTTGACGGCGGGAGGGATCGGGAGACCCAGTACTTC. Its protein product is CSVDGGRDRETQYF. Variable domain in full (rest from reference TRBV29-1 and TRBJ2-5): SAVISQKPSRDICQRGTSLTIQCQVDSQVTMMFWYRQQPGQSLTLIATANQGSEATYESGFVIDKFPISRPNLTFSTLTVSNMSPEDSSIYLCSVDGGRDRETQYFGPGTRLLVL.